This TCR beta chain was documented in a study of shared T cell receptors in the human thymus. The method was immunoSEQ multiplex PCR; TCRdb's version includes in-frame clones alone and lacks a portion of them. This repertoire shows some 760,000 clones, 70% to 90% found once; its top ten account for around 0.0099%. V lost 6 bases to trimming and J lost 7 bases; unmatched junction nucleotides: 7. The CDR3 extends over 14 amino acids. Germline loops: CDR1 MNHEY, CDR2 SVGAGI. A further study also used this sample, focusing on human thymus T cells. That report adds: The donor group consisted of healthy Finnish infants who were having corrective surgery for congenital heart defects. Seemingly biased V and J gene usage marked thymic and blood repertoires.

This chain joins TRBV6-5 and TRBJ2-1, with 9 bases matching TRBD1. The sequence was obtained from a girl under three years old with a congenital heart defect. The sequenced material came from thymocytes. CDR3 in amino acids: CASSRDRAGNEQFF. CDR3 nucleotide sequence: TGTGCCAGCAGCCGGGACAGGGCAGGGAATGAGCAGTTCTTC.